This entry lists 28 T cell receptor beta chains sequenced from one sample in a study of blood T cell repertoires in COVID-19. The data were produced by immunoSEQ multiplex PCR, yet TCRdb's version contains in-frame clones alone and is incomplete. Altogether 250,000 or so clones are present, around nine tenths being singletons, with the ten largest covering approximately 3.7%. The sequenced material came from PBMCs or T cells enriched from blood (not recorded which). The receptor source for this set is a woman aged 25 to 39 who had been exposed to COVID-19.

V gene TRBV4-1 combines with J gene TRBJ2-3; a weak D match, TRBD2 (5 bases). Germline CDR1 is MGHRA and CDR2 is YSYEKL. The CDR3 spans 15 residues. V was cut by 4 bases and J by 0 bases, with 11 bases left in between. The CDR3 region is CASSPIGVSTDTQYF. Written as DNA, the CDR3 is TGCGCCAGCAGCCCCATCGGGGTTAGCACAGATACGCAGTATTTT.

This clone showed up just a few times. CDR3 in DNA: TGTGCCAGCAGCCCTGGGCCGGGACAGGGTATAACGTACGAGCAGTACTTC. Translated: CASSPGPGQGITYEQYF. The genes are TRBV6-2 or TRBV6-3 and TRBJ2-7, with 9 bases fitting TRBD1. There are 17 residues in the CDR3. Trimming took 6 bases from V and 4 from J; bases not matched to a gene: 16. Germline CDR1 MNHEY, CDR2 SVGEGT.

The rearrangement links TRBV18 to TRBJ2-7; maybe TRBD1 (6 bases). The CDR3 is 13 residues long. The ends were cut back, 1 base at V and 6 bases at J, with 10 bases in the middle. Germline V lookup: CDR1 KGHSH, CDR2 LQKENI. This CDR3 reads CASSPQGGSEQYF. The CDR3, as DNA: TGTGCCAGCTCACCACAAGGGGGATCCGAGCAGTACTTC.

This chain links TRBV2 with TRBJ2-1; TRBD2 agrees at 8 bases. Per germline, CDR1 SNHLY and CDR2 FYNNEI. After removal of 8 bases from V and 4 bases from J, the junction contained 10 bases not matched to a gene. The CDR3 sequence is 15 residues long. This chain's CDR3 is CASRDSGTRYNEQFF. Here the CDR3 DNA reads TGTGCCAGCCGAGATTCCGGGACTAGGTACAATGAGCAGTTCTTC.

The chain couples TRBV2 to TRBJ1-4, with D tentatively TRBD1 (6 bases). This CDR3 is built from 15 residues. V was trimmed by 6 bases and J by 2 bases, leaving 13 bases between them. CDR1 SNHLY and CDR2 FYNNEI come from the germline V gene. CDR3 sequence (DNA): TGTGCCAGCAGGTACAGGGTTGGCACTAATGAAAAACTGTTTTTT. Amino acids: CASRYRVGTNEKLFF.

This clone was found a few times. The genes are TRBV7-2 and TRBJ2-1, with TRBD2 matching over 12 bases. Germline lookup yields CDR1 SGHTA and CDR2 FQGNSA. V dropped 0 bases and J dropped 4; count of bases not matched to a gene: 4. The CDR3 runs 17 residues. CDR3 protein: CASSLATSGSRYNEQFF. CDR3 sequence (DNA): TGTGCCAGCAGCTTAGCGACTAGCGGGAGCCGGTACAATGAGCAGTTCTTC.

V gene TRBV12-3 or TRBV12-4 combines with J gene TRBJ2-7; 7 bases map to TRBD1. The CDR3 extends over 13 amino acids. J was trimmed by 3 bases and V by 7 bases; bases with no gene match: 6. In DNA, the CDR3 is TGTGCCAGCACCCTCGACAGGGACTACGAGCAGTACTTC. Protein product: CASTLDRDYEQYF.

The gene calls are TRBV5-1 and TRBJ2-1, with 7 positions matching TRBD1. The CDR3 covers 15 residues. Germline V gene data show CDR1 as SGHRS and CDR2 as YFSETQ. Losses at the gene ends were 4 bases for V and 1 base for J; bases not matched to a gene: 5. The CDR3 region has the DNA TGCGCCAGCAGCCTAGGGACAGTGTCCTACAATGAGCAGTTCTTC. Its translation: CASSLGTVSYNEQFF.

The rearrangement links TRBV6-5 to TRBJ1-1; D is unclear. V was cut by 6 bases and J by 6 bases, with 14 bases left in between. The CDR3 sequence is 13 residues long. Germline-derived CDR1 and CDR2 are MNHEY and SVGAGI. In DNA form, the CDR3 reads TGTGCCAGCAGGTATACGGAGGGAGCTGAAGCTTTCTTT. Protein sequence: CASRYTEGAEAFF.

The V call is TRBV15, the J call TRBJ1-1; weak D call: TRBD1 (5 bases). V was cut by 2 bases and J by 4 bases, with 17 bases left in between. This CDR3 region has 16 residues. Per germline, CDR1 LNHNV and CDR2 YYDKDF (reference sequence). Written as DNA, the CDR3 is TGTGCCACCAGCAGACCGGGGGAGGGATTAGGCACTGAAGCTTTCTTT. The encoded protein is CATSRPGEGLGTEAFF.

This clone has a single count. CDR3 coding DNA: TGTGCCAGCAGTTTTCCGGGACAGGGGAGAGAGCAGTACTTC. It codes for CASSFPGQGREQYF. The V and J genes are TRBV7-2 and TRBJ2-7, with 10 bases matching TRBD1. Trimming removed 6 bases from V and 7 bases from J; junction bases left unmatched: 9. The CDR3 length is 14 residues. Germline V lookup: CDR1 SGHTA, CDR2 FQGNSA.

The rearrangement uses TRBV6-1 and TRBJ1-5; TRBD1 matches at 8 bases. With 3 bases clipped from V and 6 bases from J, the junction kept 4 bases outside the gene matches. The CDR3 covers 14 residues. Per germline, CDR1 MNHNS and CDR2 SASEGT. CDR3 loop: CASSETTGAQPQHF. CDR3 sequence (DNA): TGTGCCAGCAGTGAGACGACAGGGGCTCAGCCCCAGCATTTT.

This chain links TRBV9 with TRBJ2-7; no definite D call. The V gene lost 0 bases and the J gene lost 4 bases, with 14 bases spanning the gap. The length of the CDR3 is 15 residues. CDR1 and CDR2 (germline): SGDLS, YYNGEE. CDR3 bases: TGTGCCAGCAGCGTAGCTGGAGATCCCCTATACGAGCAGTACTTC. Translating gives CASSVAGDPLYEQYF.

The chain joins TRBV5-1 to TRBJ1-5; the D gene is possibly TRBD1 (5 bases). In germline, CDR1 is SGHRS, CDR2 YFSETQ. This CDR3 has 14 residues. V dropped 0 bases and J dropped 4 bases, with 8 bases sitting between them. In DNA, the CDR3 is TGCGCCAGCAGCTTGGCAGGGTTAAATCAGCCCCAGCATTTT. Its translation: CASSLAGLNQPQHF.

V is TRBV5-5 and J is TRBJ2-1, with a tentative D call TRBD2 (5 bases). V lost 1 base to trimming and J lost 4 bases, with 9 bases between them. Looked up from germline, CDR1 is SGHKS and CDR2 is YYEKEE (reference sequence). CDR3 size: 14 residues. CDR3 loop: CASSLRGQYNEQFF. For the CDR3, the DNA is TGTGCCAGCAGCTTGAGAGGGCAGTACAATGAGCAGTTCTTC.

This CDR3 reads CASSIWQGANTGELFF. DNA of the CDR3: TGTGCCAGTAGTATTTGGCAGGGCGCGAACACCGGGGAGCTGTTTTTT. The chain joins TRBV19 to TRBJ2-2, with D possibly matching TRBD1 (5 bases). The CDR3 has 16 amino acids. Germline V gives CDR1 LNHDA, CDR2 SQIVND (reference sequence). V shed 3 bases and J shed 0 bases, with 11 bases lying between them.

The gene calls are TRBV4-1 and TRBJ2-1; TRBD2 might be the D (5 bases). CDR3 size: 20 residues. V was shortened by 1 base and J by 4 bases, with 26 bases between the two germline ends. The V gene's germline CDR1 is MGHRA and CDR2 YSYEKL. In DNA form, the CDR3 reads TGCGCCAGCAGCCAAGTACGGACTTTTGCTCGGAGTACAGCGTACAATGAGCAGTTCTTC. Translating it yields CASSQVRTFARSTAYNEQFF.

CDR3 coding DNA: TGTGCCAGCAGCCCTGAGGGCGTTCCAGAGACCCAGTACTTC. Protein: CASSPEGVPETQYF. The V and J genes are TRBV28 and TRBJ2-5; tentative D call: TRBD2 (5 bases). In germline, CDR1 is MDHEN, CDR2 SYDVKM. Trimming took 6 bases from V and 4 from J, leaving 15 bases between them. CDR3 length: 14 amino acids.

The rearrangement uses TRBV7-8 and TRBJ2-3; 8 bases align to TRBD1. CDR1 is SGHVS and CDR2 is FQNEAQ in the germline V gene. Germline trimming cut 1 base from V and 6 bases from J; bases unmatched to any gene: 9. The length of the CDR3 is 16 residues. CDR3: CASSLVGVRGRDTQYF. CDR3 coding DNA: TGTGCCAGCAGCTTAGTAGGGGTCAGGGGGCGGGATACGCAGTATTTT.

The chain couples TRBV27 to TRBJ1-2; 7 bases map to TRBD1. The CDR3 has 13 residues. V trimming: 3 bases; J trimming: 7 bases; junction bases outside the gene matches: 5. Germline lookup yields CDR1 MNHEY and CDR2 SMNVEV (reference sequence). This CDR3 is CASSFRQGGGYTF. The CDR3 DNA is TGTGCCAGCAGTTTCAGACAGGGAGGTGGCTACACCTTC.

The chain uses TRBV6-6 and TRBJ1-1; D may be TRBD1 (5 bases). The CDR3 length is 13 residues. In germline, CDR1 is MNHNY, CDR2 SVGAGI (reference sequence). Between the trimmed V and J ends, which lost 5 bases and 6 bases, there was a span of 13 bases. For the CDR3, the DNA is TGTGCCAGCAGTCAAATTGACAGTTCTGAAGCTTTCTTT. Encoded protein: CASSQIDSSEAFF.

This clone has more than one count but fewer than ten. At the DNA level, this CDR3 is encoded by other sequences in the same sample as well. V gene TRBV19 combines with J gene TRBJ1-1; D is unresolved. The CDR3 length is 13 residues. V was shortened by 5 bases and J by 4 bases, with 11 bases between the two germline ends. Germline V lookup: CDR1 LNHDA, CDR2 SQIVND (reference sequence). The chain's CDR3 is CASSAEGATEAFF. The CDR3 DNA follows: TGTGCCAGTAGTGCGGAGGGAGCCACTGAAGCTTTCTTT.

The rearrangement joins TRBV5-5 to TRBJ2-7, with TRBD2 matching 14 bases. The CDR3 sequence is 18 residues long. V dropped 1 base and J dropped 7; count of bases not matched to a gene: 13. Looked up from germline, CDR1 is SGHKS and CDR2 is YYEKEE (reference sequence). In nucleotides, the CDR3 is TGTGCCAGCAGCTTGTCAGCCCCCGGGACTAGCGGGAGAGGGGAGCAGTACTTC. Amino acids: CASSLSAPGTSGRGEQYF.

The chain links TRBV5-5 to TRBJ1-4; D possibly corresponds to TRBD1 (6 bases). The germline gives CDR1 SGHKS, CDR2 YYEKEE (reference sequence). V lost 2 bases and J lost 5, with 10 bases in between. This CDR3 is built from 14 residues. In nucleotides, the CDR3 is TGTGCCAGCAGCTTCAGGGGAGAAAATGAAAAACTGTTTTTT. Its protein is CASSFRGENEKLFF.

The rearrangement links TRBV3-1 (or the pseudogene TRBV3-2) to TRBJ1-2; no reliable D call. V lost 0 bases to trimming and J lost 4 bases, with 15 bases between them. The CDR3 loop spans 16 amino acids. The germline V gene encodes CDR1 LGHDT and CDR2 YNNKEL (reference sequence). The CDR3 nucleotides read TGTGCCAGCAGCCAAGATATGGGTAACAGCCGCTATGGCTACACCTTC. Its translation: CASSQDMGNSRYGYTF.

The CDR3 reads CASVPSAVSYEQYF. The CDR3 nucleotides read TGTGCCAGCGTCCCTAGCGCAGTCTCCTACGAGCAGTACTTC. The chain combines TRBV6-5 with TRBJ2-7; maybe TRBD2 (6 bases). V lost 8 bases and J lost 0, with 14 bases in between. The CDR3 loop spans 14 amino acids. CDR1 and CDR2 from the germline V gene are MNHEY and SVGAGI.

The rearrangement links TRBV18 to TRBJ2-7; possible D gene TRBD1, 5 bases. CDR1 is KGHSH and CDR2 is LQKENI in the germline V gene. The CDR3 is made up of 14 amino acids. V lost 3 bases and J 6 bases, leaving 15 bases between the germline ends. The CDR3 bases are TGTGCCAGCTCACCTTCCACAGGTGCCGTCGAGCAGTACTTC. It is translated as CASSPSTGAVEQYF.

This chain uses TRBV18 with TRBJ2-1; 11 nucleotides align to TRBD2. The CDR3 spans 16 residues. V shed 3 bases, J shed 9 bases, and the junction held 10 bases outside the gene matches. Germline CDR1 is KGHSH and CDR2 is LQKENI. CDR3 sequence: CASSPQATSGSVEQFF. CDR3 DNA sequence: TGTGCCAGCTCACCTCAGGCTACTAGCGGGAGTGTTGAGCAGTTCTTC.